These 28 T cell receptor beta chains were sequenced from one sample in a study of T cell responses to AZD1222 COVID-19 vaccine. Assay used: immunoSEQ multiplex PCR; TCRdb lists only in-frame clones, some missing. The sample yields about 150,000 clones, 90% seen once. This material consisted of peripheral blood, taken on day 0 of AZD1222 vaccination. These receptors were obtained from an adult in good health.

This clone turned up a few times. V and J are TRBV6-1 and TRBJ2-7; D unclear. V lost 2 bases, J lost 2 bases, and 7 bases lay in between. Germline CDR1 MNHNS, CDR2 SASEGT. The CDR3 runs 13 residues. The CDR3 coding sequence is TGTGCCAGCAGTGAACGGGCCCCCTACGAGCAGTACTTC. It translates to CASSERAPYEQYF.

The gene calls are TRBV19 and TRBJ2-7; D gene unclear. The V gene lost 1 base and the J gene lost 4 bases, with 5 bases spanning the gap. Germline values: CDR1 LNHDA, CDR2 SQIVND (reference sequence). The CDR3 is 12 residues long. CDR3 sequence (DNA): TGTGCCAGTAGTATAGGAGTGTACGAGCAGTACTTC. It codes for CASSIGVYEQYF. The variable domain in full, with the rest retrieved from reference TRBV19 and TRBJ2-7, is DGGITQSPKYLFRKEGQNVTLSCEQNLNHDAMYWYRQDPGQGLRLIYYSQIVNDFQKGDIAEGYSVSREKKESFPLTVTSAQKNPTAFYLCASSIGVYEQYFGPGTRLTVT.

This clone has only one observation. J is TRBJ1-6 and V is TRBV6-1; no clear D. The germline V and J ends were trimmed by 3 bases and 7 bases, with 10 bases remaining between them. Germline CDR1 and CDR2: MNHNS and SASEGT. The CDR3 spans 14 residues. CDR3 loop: CASSDRQANSPLHF. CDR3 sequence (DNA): TGTGCCAGCAGTGATAGACAAGCCAATTCACCCCTCCACTTT.

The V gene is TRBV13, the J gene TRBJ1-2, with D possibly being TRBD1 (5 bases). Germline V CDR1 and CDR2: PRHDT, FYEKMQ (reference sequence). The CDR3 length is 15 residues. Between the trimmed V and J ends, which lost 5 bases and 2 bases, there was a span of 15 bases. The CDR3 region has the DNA TGTGCCAGCAGCCTAACTGCGGGGCTCAACTATGGCTACACCTTC. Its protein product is CASSLTAGLNYGYTF.

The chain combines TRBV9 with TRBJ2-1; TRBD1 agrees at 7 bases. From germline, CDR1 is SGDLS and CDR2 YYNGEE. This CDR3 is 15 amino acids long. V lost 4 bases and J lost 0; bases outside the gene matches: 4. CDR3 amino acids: CASSFRDSSYNEQFF. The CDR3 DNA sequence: TGTGCCAGCAGCTTCCGGGACAGCTCCTACAATGAGCAGTTCTTC.

CDR3 sequence reads: CASSYGRQETQYF. In DNA, the CDR3 is TGTGCCAGCAGTTATGGCAGGCAAGAGACCCAGTACTTC. The rearrangement links TRBV27 to TRBJ2-5; D is unresolved. CDR3 length: 13 amino acids. V lost 4 bases and J 2 bases, leaving 8 bases between the germline ends. Germline CDR1 reads MNHEY; CDR2 reads SMNVEV (reference sequence).

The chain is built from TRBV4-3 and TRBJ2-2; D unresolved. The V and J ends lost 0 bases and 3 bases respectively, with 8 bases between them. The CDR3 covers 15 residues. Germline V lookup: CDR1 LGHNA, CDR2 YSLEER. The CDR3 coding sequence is TGCGCCAGCAGCCAAGATGGAAGATACACCGGGGAGCTGTTTTTT. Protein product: CASSQDGRYTGELFF.

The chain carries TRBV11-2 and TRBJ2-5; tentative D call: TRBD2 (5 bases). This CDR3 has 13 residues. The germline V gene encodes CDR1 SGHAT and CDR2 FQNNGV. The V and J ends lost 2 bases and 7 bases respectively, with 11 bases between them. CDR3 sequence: CASSLISGGTQYF. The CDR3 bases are TGTGCCAGCAGCTTAATAAGCGGTGGGACCCAGTACTTC. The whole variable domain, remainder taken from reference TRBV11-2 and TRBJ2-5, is EAGVAQSPRYKIIEKRQSVAFWCNPISGHATLYWYQQILGQGPKLLIQFQNNGVVDDSQLPKDRFSAERLKGVDSTLKIQPAKLEDSAVYLCASSLISGGTQYFGPGTRLLVL.

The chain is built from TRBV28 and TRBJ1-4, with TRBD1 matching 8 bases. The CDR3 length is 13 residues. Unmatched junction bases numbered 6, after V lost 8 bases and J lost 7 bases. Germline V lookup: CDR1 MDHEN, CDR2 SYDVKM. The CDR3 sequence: CASGGQGAEKLFF. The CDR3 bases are TGTGCCAGCGGAGGGCAGGGGGCTGAAAAACTGTTTTTT.

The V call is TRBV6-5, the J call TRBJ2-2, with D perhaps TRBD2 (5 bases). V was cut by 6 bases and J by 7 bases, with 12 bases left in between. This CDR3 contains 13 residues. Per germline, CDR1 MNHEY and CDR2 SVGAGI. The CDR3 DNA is TGTGCCAGCAGATCCTATGCGGGCGGGGAGCTGTTTTTT. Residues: CASRSYAGGELFF.

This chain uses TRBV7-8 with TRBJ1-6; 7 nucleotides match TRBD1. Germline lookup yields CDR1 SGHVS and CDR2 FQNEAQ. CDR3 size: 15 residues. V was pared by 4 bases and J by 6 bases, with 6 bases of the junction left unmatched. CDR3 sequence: CASSSSGQLNSPLHF. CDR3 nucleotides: TGTGCCAGCAGCTCTTCGGGACAGCTTAATTCACCCCTCCACTTT.

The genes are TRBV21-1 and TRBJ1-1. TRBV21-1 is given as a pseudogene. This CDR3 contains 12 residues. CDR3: CASSTPMGEAFF. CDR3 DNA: TGTGCCAGCAGCACCCCCATGGGAGAAGCTTTCTTT.

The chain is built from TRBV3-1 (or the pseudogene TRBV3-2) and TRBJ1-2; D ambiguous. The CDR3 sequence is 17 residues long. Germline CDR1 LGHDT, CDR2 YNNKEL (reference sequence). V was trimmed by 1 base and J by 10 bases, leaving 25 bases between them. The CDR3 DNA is TGTGCCAGCAGCCAAGTGCTCAGAGTAGGGTGGATACCGAACTACACCTTC. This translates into CASSQVLRVGWIPNYTF.

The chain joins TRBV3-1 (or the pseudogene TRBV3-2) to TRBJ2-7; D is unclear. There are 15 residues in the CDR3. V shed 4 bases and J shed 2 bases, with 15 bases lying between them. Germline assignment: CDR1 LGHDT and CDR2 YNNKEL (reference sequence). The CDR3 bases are TGTGCCAGCAGCCTCTTCAACCATGTCGCCTACGAGCAGTACTTC. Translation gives CASSLFNHVAYEQYF.

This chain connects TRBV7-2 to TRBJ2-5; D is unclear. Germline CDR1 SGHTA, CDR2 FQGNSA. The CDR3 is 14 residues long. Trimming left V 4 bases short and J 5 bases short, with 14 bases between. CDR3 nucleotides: TGTGCCAGCAGCTCACCAGCCGGGTGGGAGACCCAGTACTTC. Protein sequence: CASSSPAGWETQYF.

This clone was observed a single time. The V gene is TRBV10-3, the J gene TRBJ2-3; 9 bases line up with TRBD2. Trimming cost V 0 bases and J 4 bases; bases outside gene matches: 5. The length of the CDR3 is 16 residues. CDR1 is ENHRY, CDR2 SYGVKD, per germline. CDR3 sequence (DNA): TGTGCCATCAGTGAGTCTGTGGCGGGGGGGGCAGATACGCAGTATTTT. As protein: CAISESVAGGADTQYF.

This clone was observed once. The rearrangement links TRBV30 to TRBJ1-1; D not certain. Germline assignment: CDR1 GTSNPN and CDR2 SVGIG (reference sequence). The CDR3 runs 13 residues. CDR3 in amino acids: CARRSGRNTEAFF. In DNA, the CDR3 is TGTGCGCGGAGGTCCGGAAGGAACACTGAAGCTTTCTTT.

CDR3 residues: CASSPGTFGYTF. In DNA form, the CDR3 reads TGTGCCAGCAGCCCCGGGACTTTTGGCTACACCTTC. This chain links TRBV7-2 with TRBJ1-2; tentatively, D is TRBD1 (5 bases). V lost 5 bases to trimming and J lost 7 bases, with 11 bases between them. This CDR3 spans 12 amino acids. Germline CDR1 and CDR2: SGHTA and FQGNSA.

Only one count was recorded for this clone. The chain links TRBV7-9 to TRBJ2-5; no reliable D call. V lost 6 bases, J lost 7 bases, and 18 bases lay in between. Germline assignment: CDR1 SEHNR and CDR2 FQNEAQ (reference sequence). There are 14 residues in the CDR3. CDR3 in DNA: TGTGCCAGCAGGGGTGGAGCCGGCTTAGGGACCCAGTACTTC. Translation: CASRGGAGLGTQYF. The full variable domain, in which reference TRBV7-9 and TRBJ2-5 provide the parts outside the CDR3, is DTGVSQNPRHKITKRGQNVTFRCDPISEHNRLYWYRQTLGQGPEFLTYFQNEAQLEKSRLLSDRFSAERPKGSFSTLEIQRTEQGDSAMYLCASRGGAGLGTQYFGPGTRLLVL.

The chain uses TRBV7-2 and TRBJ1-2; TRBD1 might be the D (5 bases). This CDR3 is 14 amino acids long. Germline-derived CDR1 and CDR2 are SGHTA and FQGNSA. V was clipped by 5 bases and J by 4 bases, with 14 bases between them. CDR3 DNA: TGTGCCAGCAGCACCACAGGTCCCCTCTATGGCTACACCTTC. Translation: CASSTTGPLYGYTF.

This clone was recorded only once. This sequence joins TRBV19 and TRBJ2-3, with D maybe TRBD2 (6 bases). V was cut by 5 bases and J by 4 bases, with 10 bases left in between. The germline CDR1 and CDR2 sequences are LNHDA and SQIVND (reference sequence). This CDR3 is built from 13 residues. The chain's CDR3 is CASSWRAADTQYF. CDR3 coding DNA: TGTGCCAGTAGTTGGAGGGCGGCAGATACGCAGTATTTT.

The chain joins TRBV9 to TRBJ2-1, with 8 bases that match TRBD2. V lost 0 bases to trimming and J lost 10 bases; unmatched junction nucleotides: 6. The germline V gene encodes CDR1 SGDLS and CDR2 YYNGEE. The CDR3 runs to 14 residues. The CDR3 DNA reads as TGTGCCAGCAGCGTAGCGGGGGGGCCGGGGGAGCAGTTCTTC. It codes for CASSVAGGPGEQFF.

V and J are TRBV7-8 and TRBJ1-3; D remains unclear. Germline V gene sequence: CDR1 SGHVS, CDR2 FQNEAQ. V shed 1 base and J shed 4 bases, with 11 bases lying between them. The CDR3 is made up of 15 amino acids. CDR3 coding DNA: TGTGCCAGCAGCTTAGGCGAGACAAGAGGAAACACCATATATTTT. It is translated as CASSLGETRGNTIYF.

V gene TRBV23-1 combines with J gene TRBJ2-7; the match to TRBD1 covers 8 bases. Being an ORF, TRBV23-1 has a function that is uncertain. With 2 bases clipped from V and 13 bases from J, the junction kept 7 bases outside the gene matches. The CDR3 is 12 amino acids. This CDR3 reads CASSQTSGGAYF. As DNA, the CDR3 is TGCGCCAGCAGTCAAACGTCAGGGGGCGCCTACTTC.

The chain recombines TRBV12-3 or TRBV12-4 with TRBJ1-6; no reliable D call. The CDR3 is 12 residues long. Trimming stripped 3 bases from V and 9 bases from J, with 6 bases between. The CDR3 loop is CASSFGGSPLHF. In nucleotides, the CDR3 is TGTGCCAGCAGTTTCGGTGGTTCACCCCTCCACTTT.

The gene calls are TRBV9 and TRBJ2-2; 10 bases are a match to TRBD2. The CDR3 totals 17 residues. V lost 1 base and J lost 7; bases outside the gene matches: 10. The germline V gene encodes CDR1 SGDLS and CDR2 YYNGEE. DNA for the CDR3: TGTGCCAGCAGCGTAAATCCGGGACTAGCGTTAGGCGGGGAGCTGTTTTTT. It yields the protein CASSVNPGLALGGELFF.

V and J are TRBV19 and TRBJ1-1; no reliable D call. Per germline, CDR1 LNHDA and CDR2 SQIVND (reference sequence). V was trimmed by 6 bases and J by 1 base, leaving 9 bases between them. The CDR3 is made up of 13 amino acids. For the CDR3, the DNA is TGTGCCAGTAGGTGGGGAAAGAACACTGAAGCTTTCTTT. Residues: CASRWGKNTEAFF. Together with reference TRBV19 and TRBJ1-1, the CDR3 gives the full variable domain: DGGITQSPKYLFRKEGQNVTLSCEQNLNHDAMYWYRQDPGQGLRLIYYSQIVNDFQKGDIAEGYSVSREKKESFPLTVTSAQKNPTAFYLCASRWGKNTEAFFGQGTRLTVV.

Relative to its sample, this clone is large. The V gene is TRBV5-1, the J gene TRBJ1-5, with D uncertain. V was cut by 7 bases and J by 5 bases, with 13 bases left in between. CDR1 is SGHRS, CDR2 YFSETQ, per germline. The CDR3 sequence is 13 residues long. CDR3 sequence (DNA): TGCGCCAGCTCCTCTTCTGGGGATCAGCCCCAGCATTTT. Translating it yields CASSSSGDQPQHF.